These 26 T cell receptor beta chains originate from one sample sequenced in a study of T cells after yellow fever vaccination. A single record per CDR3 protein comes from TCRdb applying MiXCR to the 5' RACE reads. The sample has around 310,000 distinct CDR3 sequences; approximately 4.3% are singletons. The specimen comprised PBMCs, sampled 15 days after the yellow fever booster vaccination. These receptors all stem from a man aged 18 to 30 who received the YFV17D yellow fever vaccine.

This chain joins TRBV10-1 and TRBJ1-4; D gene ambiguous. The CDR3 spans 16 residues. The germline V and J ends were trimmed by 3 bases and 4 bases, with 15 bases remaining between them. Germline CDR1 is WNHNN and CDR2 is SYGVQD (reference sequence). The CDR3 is CASSDQRTLVNEKLFF. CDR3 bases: TGCGCCAGCAGTGATCAGAGGACCCTTGTTAATGAAAAACTGTTTTTT.

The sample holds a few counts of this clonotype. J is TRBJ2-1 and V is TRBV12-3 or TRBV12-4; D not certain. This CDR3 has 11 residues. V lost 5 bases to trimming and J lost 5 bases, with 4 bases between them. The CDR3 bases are TGTGCCAGCAGTGAACACAATGAGCAGTTCTTC. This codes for CASSEHNEQFF.

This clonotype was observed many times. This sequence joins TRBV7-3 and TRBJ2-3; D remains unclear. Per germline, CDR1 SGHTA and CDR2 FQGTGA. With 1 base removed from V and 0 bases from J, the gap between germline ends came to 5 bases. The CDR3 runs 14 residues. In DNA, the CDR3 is TGTGCCAGCAGCTTAAGCCCCAGCACAGATACGCAGTATTTT. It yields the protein CASSLSPSTDTQYF.

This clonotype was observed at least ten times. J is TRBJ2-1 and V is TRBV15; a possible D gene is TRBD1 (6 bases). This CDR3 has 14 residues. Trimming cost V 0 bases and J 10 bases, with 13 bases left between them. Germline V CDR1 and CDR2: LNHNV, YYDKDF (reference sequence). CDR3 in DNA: TGTGCCACCAGCAGAGATCGCAGGGGTGCGGAGCAGTTCTTC. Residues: CATSRDRRGAEQFF.

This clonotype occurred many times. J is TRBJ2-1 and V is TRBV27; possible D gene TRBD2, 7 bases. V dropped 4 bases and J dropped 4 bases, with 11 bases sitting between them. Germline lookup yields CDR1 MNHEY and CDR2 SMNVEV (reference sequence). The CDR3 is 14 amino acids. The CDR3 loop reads CASSWGGPYNEQFF. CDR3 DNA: TGTGCCAGCAGTTGGGGGGGGCCGTACAATGAGCAGTTCTTC.

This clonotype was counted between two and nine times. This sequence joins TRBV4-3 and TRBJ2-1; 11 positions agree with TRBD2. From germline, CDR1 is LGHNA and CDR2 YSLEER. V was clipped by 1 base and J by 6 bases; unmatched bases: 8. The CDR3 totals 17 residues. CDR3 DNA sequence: TGCGCCAGCAGCCAAGTGTTATCCGGGACTAGCGGCAATGAGCAGTTCTTC. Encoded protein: CASSQVLSGTSGNEQFF.

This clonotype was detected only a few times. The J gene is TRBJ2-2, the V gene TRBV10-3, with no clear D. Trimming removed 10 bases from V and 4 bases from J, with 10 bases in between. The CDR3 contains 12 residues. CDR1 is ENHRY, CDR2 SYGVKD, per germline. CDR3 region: CATGLGTGELFF. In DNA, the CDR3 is TGTGCCACGGGTTTGGGCACCGGGGAGCTGTTTTTT.

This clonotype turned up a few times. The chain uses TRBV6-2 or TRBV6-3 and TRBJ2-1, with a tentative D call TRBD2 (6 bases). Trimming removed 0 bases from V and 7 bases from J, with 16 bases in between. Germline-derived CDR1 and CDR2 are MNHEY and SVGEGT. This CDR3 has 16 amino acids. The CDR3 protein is CASSYSIRWGENEQFF. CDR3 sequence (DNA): TGTGCCAGCAGTTACTCGATTCGTTGGGGGGAAAATGAGCAGTTCTTC.

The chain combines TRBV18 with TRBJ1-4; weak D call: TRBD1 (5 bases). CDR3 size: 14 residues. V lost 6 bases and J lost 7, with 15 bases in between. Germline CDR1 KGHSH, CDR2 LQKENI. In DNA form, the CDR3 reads TGTGCCAGCTCCGCGGGGGTTACCCCTGAAAAACTGTTTTTT. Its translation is CASSAGVTPEKLFF.

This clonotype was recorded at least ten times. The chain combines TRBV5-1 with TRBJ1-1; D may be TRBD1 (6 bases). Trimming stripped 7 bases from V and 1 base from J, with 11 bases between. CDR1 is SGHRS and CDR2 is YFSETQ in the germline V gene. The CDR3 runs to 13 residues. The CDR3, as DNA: TGCGCCAGCGGACAGCAGGAGAACACTGAAGCTTTCTTT. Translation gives CASGQQENTEAFF.

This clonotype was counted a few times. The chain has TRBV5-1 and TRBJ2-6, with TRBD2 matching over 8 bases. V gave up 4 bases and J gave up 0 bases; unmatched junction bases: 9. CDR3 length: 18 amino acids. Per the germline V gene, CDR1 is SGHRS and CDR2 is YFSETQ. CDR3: CASSRTSGPFSGANVLTF. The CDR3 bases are TGCGCCAGCAGCCGTACTAGCGGTCCTTTCTCTGGGGCCAACGTCCTGACTTTC.

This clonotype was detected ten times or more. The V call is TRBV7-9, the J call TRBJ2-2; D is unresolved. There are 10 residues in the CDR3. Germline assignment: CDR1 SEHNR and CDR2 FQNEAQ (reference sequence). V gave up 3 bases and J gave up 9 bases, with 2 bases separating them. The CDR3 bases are TGTGCCAGCAGCTTCAGGGAGCTGTTTTTT. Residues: CASSFRELFF.

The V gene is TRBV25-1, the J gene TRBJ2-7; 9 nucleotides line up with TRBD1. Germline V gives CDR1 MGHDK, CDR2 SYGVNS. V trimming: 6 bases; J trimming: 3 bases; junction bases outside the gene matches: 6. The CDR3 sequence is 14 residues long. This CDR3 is CASRGTGRRYEQYF. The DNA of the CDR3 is TGTGCCAGCAGGGGGACAGGGAGGCGCTACGAGCAGTACTTC.

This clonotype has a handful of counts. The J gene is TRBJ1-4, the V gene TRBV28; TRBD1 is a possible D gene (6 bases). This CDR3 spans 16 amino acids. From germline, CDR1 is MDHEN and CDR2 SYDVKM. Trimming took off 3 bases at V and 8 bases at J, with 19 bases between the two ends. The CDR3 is CASSFWDIGQGEKLFF. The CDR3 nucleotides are TGTGCCAGCAGTTTCTGGGACATCGGGCAAGGGGAAAAACTGTTTTTT.

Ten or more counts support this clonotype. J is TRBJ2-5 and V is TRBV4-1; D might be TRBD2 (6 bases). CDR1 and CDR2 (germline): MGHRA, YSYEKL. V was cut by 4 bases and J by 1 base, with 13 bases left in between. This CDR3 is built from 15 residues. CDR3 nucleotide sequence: TGCGCCAGCAGCCCTGGAGGGGTGGCCCAAGAGACCCAGTACTTC. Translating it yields CASSPGGVAQETQYF.

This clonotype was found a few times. The CDR3 DNA is TGTGCCAGCAGGATGGACAGGGCCAGAGATACGCAGTATTTT. Amino acids: CASRMDRARDTQYF. The V and J genes are TRBV12-3 or TRBV12-4 and TRBJ2-3; 8 bases map to TRBD1. V gave up 6 bases and J gave up 5 bases; unmatched junction bases: 7. This CDR3 contains 14 residues.

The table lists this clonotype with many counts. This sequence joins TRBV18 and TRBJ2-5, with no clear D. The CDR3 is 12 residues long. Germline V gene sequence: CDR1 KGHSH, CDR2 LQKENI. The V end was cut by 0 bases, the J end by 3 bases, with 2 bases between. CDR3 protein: CASSPPKETQYF. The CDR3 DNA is TGTGCCAGCTCACCACCGAAAGAGACCCAGTACTTC.

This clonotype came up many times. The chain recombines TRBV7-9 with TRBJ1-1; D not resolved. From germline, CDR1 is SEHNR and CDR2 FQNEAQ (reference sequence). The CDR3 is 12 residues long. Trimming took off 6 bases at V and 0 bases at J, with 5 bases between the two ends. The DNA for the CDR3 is TGTGCCAGCAGGGGATTGAACACTGAAGCTTTCTTT. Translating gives CASRGLNTEAFF. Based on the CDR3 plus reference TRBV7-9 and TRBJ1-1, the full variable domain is DTGVSQNPRHKITKRGQNVTFRCDPISEHNRLYWYRQTLGQGPEFLTYFQNEAQLEKSRLLSDRFSAERPKGSFSTLEIQRTEQGDSAMYLCASRGLNTEAFFGQGTRLTVV.

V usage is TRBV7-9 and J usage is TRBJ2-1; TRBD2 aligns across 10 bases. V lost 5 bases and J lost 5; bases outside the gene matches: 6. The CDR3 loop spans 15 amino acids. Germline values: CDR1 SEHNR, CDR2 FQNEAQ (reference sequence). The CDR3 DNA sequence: TGTGCCAGCAGCCCTAGCGGGGGCCTTAACAATGAGCAGTTCTTC. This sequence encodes CASSPSGGLNNEQFF.

The CDR3 spells CASTSTWGSEAFF. The CDR3 coding sequence is TGTGCCAGCACTTCGACATGGGGGTCTGAAGCTTTCTTT. The chain recombines TRBV2 with TRBJ1-1; D may be TRBD1 (5 bases). This CDR3 has 13 residues. The V gene's germline CDR1 is SNHLY and CDR2 FYNNEI. V was shortened by 7 bases and J by 6 bases, with 15 bases between the two germline ends.

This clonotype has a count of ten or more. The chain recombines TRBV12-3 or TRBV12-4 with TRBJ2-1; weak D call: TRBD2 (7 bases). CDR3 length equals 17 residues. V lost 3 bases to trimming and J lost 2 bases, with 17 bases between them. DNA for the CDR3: TGTGCCAGCAGTTTGAGTTCGGGGGGCAAAACCTACAATGAGCAGTTCTTC. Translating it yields CASSLSSGGKTYNEQFF.

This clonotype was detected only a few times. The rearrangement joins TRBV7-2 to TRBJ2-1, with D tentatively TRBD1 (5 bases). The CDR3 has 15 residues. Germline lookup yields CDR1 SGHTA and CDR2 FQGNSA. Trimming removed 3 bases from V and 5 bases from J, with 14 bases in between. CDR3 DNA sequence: TGTGCCAGCAGCTTGGGGCAGGGAAGGAACAATGAGCAGTTCTTC. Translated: CASSLGQGRNNEQFF. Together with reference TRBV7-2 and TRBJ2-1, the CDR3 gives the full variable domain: GAGVSQSPSNKVTEKGKDVELRCDPISGHTALYWYRQSLGQGLEFLIYFQGNSAPDKSGLPSDRFSAERTGGSVSTLTIQRTQQEDSAVYLCASSLGQGRNNEQFFGPGTRLTVL.

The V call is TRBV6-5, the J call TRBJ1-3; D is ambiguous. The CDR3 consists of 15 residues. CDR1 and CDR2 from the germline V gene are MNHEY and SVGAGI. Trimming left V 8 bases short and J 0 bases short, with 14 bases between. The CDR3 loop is CASGMGIPSGNTIYF. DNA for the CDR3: TGTGCCAGCGGAATGGGGATTCCCTCTGGAAACACCATATATTTT.

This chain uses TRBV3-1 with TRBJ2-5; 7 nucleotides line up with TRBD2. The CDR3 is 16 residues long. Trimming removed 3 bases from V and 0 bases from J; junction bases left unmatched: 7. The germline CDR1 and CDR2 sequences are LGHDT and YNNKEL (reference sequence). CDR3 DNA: TGTGCCAGCAGCCATCGGCAGCGGGGAAACCAAGAGACCCAGTACTTC. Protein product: CASSHRQRGNQETQYF.

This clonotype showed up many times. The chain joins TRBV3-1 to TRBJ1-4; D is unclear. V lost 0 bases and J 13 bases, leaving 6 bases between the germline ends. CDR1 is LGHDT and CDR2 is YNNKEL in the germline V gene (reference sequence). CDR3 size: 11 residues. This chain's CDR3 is CASSQDQALFF. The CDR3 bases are TGTGCCAGCAGCCAAGATCAGGCACTGTTTTTT.

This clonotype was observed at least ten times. CDR3 loop: CASSPGVGEETQYF. The CDR3 region has the DNA TGTGCCAGCAGCCCGGGGGTGGGGGAAGAGACCCAGTACTTC. The J gene is TRBJ2-5, the V gene TRBV7-3, with D tentatively TRBD2 (6 bases). The V gene's germline CDR1 is SGHTA and CDR2 FQGTGA. This CDR3 has 14 residues. V lost 5 bases and J lost 3, with 13 bases in between.